One and the same sample provided the 31 T cell receptor beta chains below, sequenced in a study of cytotoxic CD8 clonotypes in ibrutinib-treated CLL (dated by TCRdb to the early 2020s). Library generation was performed with the immunoSEQ multiplex PCR assay. TCRdb's version of the immuneACCESS table is confined to in-frame rearrangements and falls short of the full clone set. An unresolved V gene accounts for under half of the shortfall where checked; the remainder is of unknown origin. Counted in this sample were hundreds of thousands of clones; 67% of them appeared once. The ten largest clones add up to roughly 6.7% of the sample. The sequencing used PBMCs, collected after 36 months of ibrutinib treatment. Receptor source: a human donor with chronic lymphocytic leukemia.

This clone has more than one count but fewer than ten. The rearrangement joins TRBV19 to TRBJ1-2; D is perhaps TRBD1 (6 bases). This CDR3 has 13 amino acids. The V gene's germline CDR1 is LNHDA and CDR2 SQIVND (reference sequence). The V end was cut by 1 base, the J end by 6 bases, with 9 bases between. CDR3 protein: CASSIVQGNGYTF. Here the CDR3 DNA reads TGTGCCAGTAGTATAGTACAGGGCAATGGCTACACCTTC.

The J gene is TRBJ2-1, the V gene TRBV15, with D perhaps TRBD1 (6 bases). Germline CDR1 LNHNV, CDR2 YYDKDF (reference sequence). The length of the CDR3 is 16 residues. The germline V and J ends were trimmed by 3 bases and 7 bases, with 19 bases remaining between them. CDR3 sequence: CATSSPALGAGNEQFF. The CDR3 DNA reads as TGTGCCACCAGCAGTCCAGCACTGGGGGCCGGGAATGAGCAGTTCTTC.

The chain combines TRBV29-1 with TRBJ2-5; D perhaps matches TRBD2 (5 bases). Trimming removed 4 bases at V and 3 bases at J, with 18 bases between. Germline V lookup: CDR1 SQVTM, CDR2 ANQGSEA. CDR3 length equals 15 residues. The CDR3 sequence: CSVGLPRLLEETQYF. Written as DNA, the CDR3 is TGCAGCGTTGGGTTACCGCGGCTACTAGAAGAGACCCAGTACTTC.

V usage is TRBV5-1 and J usage is TRBJ1-2, with D unresolved. V was shortened by 4 bases and J by 6 bases, with 19 bases between the two germline ends. The germline V gene has CDR1 SGHRS and CDR2 YFSETQ. The CDR3 extends over 15 amino acids. CDR3 amino acids: CASSREDEVLDGYTF. Here the CDR3 DNA reads TGCGCCAGCAGCAGAGAGGATGAGGTGCTGGATGGCTACACCTTC. Variable domain in full (rest from reference TRBV5-1 and TRBJ1-2): KAGVTQTPRYLIKTRGQQVTLSCSPISGHRSVSWYQQTPGQGLQFLFEYFSETQRNKGNFPGRFSGRQFSNSRSEMNVSTLELGDSALYLCASSREDEVLDGYTFGSGTRLTVV.

This clone has a handful of counts. Other nucleotide sequences from this sample produce the same CDR3. This sequence joins TRBV29-1 and TRBJ2-1; TRBD2 matches at 11 bases. The V gene end was trimmed by 6 bases and the J gene end by 4 bases; junction bases not matched to a gene: 2. The length of the CDR3 is 13 residues. In germline, CDR1 is SQVTM, CDR2 ANQGSEA. CDR3 DNA sequence: TGCAGCGTCGGGACTAGCGGATACAATGAGCAGTTCTTC. Translated, it gives CSVGTSGYNEQFF.

The V gene is TRBV19, the J gene TRBJ2-6, with 7 bases fitting TRBD1. This CDR3 spans 19 amino acids. Germline V gives CDR1 LNHDA, CDR2 SQIVND (reference sequence). Unmatched junction bases numbered 11, after V lost 3 bases and J lost 0 bases. For the CDR3, the DNA is TGTGCCAGTAGTATGCCGGGACAGAGCCTCACCTCTGGGGCCAACGTCCTGACTTTC. It codes for CASSMPGQSLTSGANVLTF.

This clone was seen only once. The chain is built from TRBV12-5 and TRBJ2-1; 10 nucleotides line up with TRBD2. This CDR3 spans 17 amino acids. V trimming: 2 bases; J trimming: 2 bases; junction bases outside the gene matches: 6. Germline V gene sequence: CDR1 LGHNT, CDR2 FRNRAP. This chain's CDR3 is CASGLMASGSPYNEQFF. CDR3 nucleotides: TGTGCTAGTGGTTTGATGGCTAGCGGGAGCCCCTACAATGAGCAGTTCTTC.

The V and J genes are TRBV9 and TRBJ2-7; the D gene could be TRBD1 or TRBD2 (5 bases each). Per germline, CDR1 SGDLS and CDR2 YYNGEE. The CDR3 spans 16 residues. Trimming pared 1 base from V and 5 bases from J, leaving 19 bases between. The CDR3 loop reads CASSVPSGTPPHEQYF. In DNA, the CDR3 is TGTGCCAGCAGCGTACCCTCCGGGACCCCCCCTCACGAGCAGTACTTC.

This clone came up a few times. The chain uses TRBV5-1 and TRBJ2-7, with 9 positions matching TRBD2. Germline CDR1 SGHRS, CDR2 YFSETQ. The V segment lost 0 bases and the J segment 3 bases; nucleotides outside the gene matches: 7. The CDR3 sequence is 16 residues long. CDR3 loop: CASSLVPSSGGYEQYF. DNA for the CDR3: TGCGCCAGCAGCTTGGTTCCGAGTAGCGGGGGCTACGAGCAGTACTTC.

The chain uses TRBV10-2 and TRBJ1-5; 7 bases are a match to TRBD1. Germline V CDR1 and CDR2: WSHSY, SAAADI. This CDR3 comprises 14 residues. Trimming took 8 bases from V and 6 from J; bases not matched to a gene: 10. Written as DNA, the CDR3 is TGCGCCAGCGGACAGGAGGGTGCACCTCAGCCCCAGCATTTT. Translation gives CASGQEGAPQPQHF.

The chain links TRBV10-3 to TRBJ2-1, with D hard to call. Germline V gene lookup returns CDR1 ENHRY and CDR2 SYGVKD. Trimming pared 8 bases from V and 9 bases from J, leaving 17 bases between. The CDR3 is 13 residues long. For the CDR3, the DNA is TGTGCCATCCGAAGCCCCCTCCGACGTGAGCAGTTCTTC. It yields the protein CAIRSPLRREQFF.

V usage is TRBV4-1 and J usage is TRBJ2-2; 10 positions match TRBD2. The CDR3 is 22 amino acids. Trimming took 3 bases from V and 2 from J; bases not matched to a gene: 21. Germline V lookup: CDR1 MGHRA, CDR2 YSYEKL. In DNA, the CDR3 is TGCGCCAGCAGCCAGTCTTGGGCTAGCGGGGGCCGCAATGTTCCAAACACCGGGGAGCTGTTTTTT. Encoded protein: CASSQSWASGGRNVPNTGELFF.

This clone was detected a few times. The CDR3 DNA sequence: TGTGCCAGCAGCCAGGAAACTAGTGGGAACTACGAGCAGTACTTC. This translates into CASSQETSGNYEQYF. This chain links TRBV4-2 with TRBJ2-7; D possibly corresponds to TRBD2 (5 bases). CDR3 length: 15 amino acids. Trimming took 3 bases from V and 3 from J, leaving 15 bases between them. Germline values: CDR1 LGHNA, CDR2 YNFKEQ.

V usage is TRBV7-9 and J usage is TRBJ1-1, with D unresolved. The CDR3 is made up of 12 amino acids. The germline V gene has CDR1 SEHNR and CDR2 FQNEAQ (reference sequence). V was pared by 3 bases and J by 4 bases, with 6 bases between. The CDR3 DNA reads as TGTGCCAGCAGCTTGGGTCTCACTGAAGCTTTCTTT. Its protein is CASSLGLTEAFF.

This rearrangement joins TRBV28 to TRBJ2-7, with D possibly being TRBD2 (5 bases). V was cut by 3 bases and J by 5 bases, with 11 bases left in between. The CDR3 covers 13 residues. Germline V lookup: CDR1 MDHEN, CDR2 SYDVKM. The chain's CDR3 is CASSLERPHEQYF. The CDR3 DNA sequence: TGTGCCAGCAGTTTGGAGCGGCCCCACGAGCAGTACTTC.

Turning to this clone: The junction differs from germline at one of its ends, possibly a read error. The V call is TRBV5-8, the J call TRBJ1-2; D remains unclear. The CDR3 is 12 amino acids. CDR1 and CDR2 from the germline V gene are SGHTS and YDEGEE. The CDR3, as DNA: TGTGCCAGCAGCTTGGCCTGGGCACCAAATTCTTTC. Residues: CASSLAWAPNSF.

This chain links TRBV6-5 with TRBJ2-3; 11 bases are shared with TRBD1. Germline V CDR1 and CDR2: MNHEY, SVGAGI. The CDR3 consists of 14 residues. V dropped 7 bases and J dropped 4; count of bases not matched to a gene: 4. The CDR3 protein is CASIPGQGADTQYF. Here the CDR3 DNA reads TGTGCCAGCATTCCGGGACAGGGGGCAGATACGCAGTATTTT.

CDR3 coding DNA: TGTGCCAGCAGTTCGGGTAGAAAAAAACTGTTTTTT. It codes for CASSSGRKKLFF. The chain uses TRBV6-5 and TRBJ1-4; no reliable D call. Germline loops: CDR1 MNHEY, CDR2 SVGAGI. The CDR3 has 12 residues. Trimming stripped 4 bases from V and 9 bases from J, with 9 bases between.

This clone has just a few counts. The chain carries TRBV7-8 and TRBJ2-2, with 14 bases fitting TRBD2. V lost 4 bases and J lost 3; bases outside the gene matches: 4. The CDR3 runs to 17 residues. Looked up from germline, CDR1 is SGHVS and CDR2 is FQNEAQ. The DNA of the CDR3 is TGTGCCAGCAGCTCGGGACTAGCGGGGGCTTACACCGGGGAGCTGTTTTTT. It yields the protein CASSSGLAGAYTGELFF. Together with reference TRBV7-8 and TRBJ2-2, the CDR3 gives the full variable domain: GAGVSQSPRYKVAKRGQDVALRCDPISGHVSLFWYQQALGQGPEFLTYFQNEAQLDKSGLPSDRFFAERPEGSVSTLKIQRTQQEDSAVYLCASSSGLAGAYTGELFFGEGSRLTVL.

The rearrangement joins TRBV29-1 to TRBJ1-5, with TRBD1 matching 7 bases. With 4 bases clipped from V and 4 bases from J, the junction kept 7 bases outside the gene matches. The CDR3 has 14 amino acids. Germline V CDR1 and CDR2: SQVTM, ANQGSEA. Here the CDR3 reads CSVVLQGGNQPQHF. The CDR3 nucleotides are TGCAGCGTTGTCTTGCAGGGGGGAAATCAGCCCCAGCATTTT.

This clone appeared a few times. The genes are TRBV5-1 and TRBJ2-2; D uncertain. The CDR3 sequence is 15 residues long. The germline V gene has CDR1 SGHRS and CDR2 YFSETQ. V was pared by 4 bases and J by 1 base, with 11 bases between. Here the CDR3 DNA reads TGCGCCAGCAGCCCCGGGCCTGTGAACACCGGGGAGCTGTTTTTT. It yields the protein CASSPGPVNTGELFF.

The rearrangement links TRBV4-1 to TRBJ2-1, with 8 positions matching TRBD1. V was pared by 3 bases and J by 8 bases, with 12 bases of the junction left unmatched. The germline V gene has CDR1 MGHRA and CDR2 YSYEKL. The CDR3 has 16 residues. In DNA, the CDR3 is TGCGCCAGCAGCCAGGGGGGACAGGTAAGGTTGGATGAGCAGTTCTTC. Protein sequence: CASSQGGQVRLDEQFF.

V is TRBV6-4 and J is TRBJ2-7, with TRBD2 as a possible D gene (5 bases). Trimming left V 2 bases short and J 12 bases short, with 20 bases between. Germline V gives CDR1 MRHNA, CDR2 SNTAGT. This CDR3 contains 14 residues. The CDR3 loop is CASSDPWAEGRRYF. DNA for the CDR3: TGTGCCAGCAGTGACCCCTGGGCAGAGGGCCGCCGGTACTTC.

A few counts support this clone. This sequence joins TRBV5-8 and TRBJ2-7, with D unclear. Germline CDR1 SGHTS, CDR2 YDEGEE. Trimming cost V 0 bases and J 5 bases, with 12 bases left between them. The CDR3 has 14 residues. Here the CDR3 reads CASSLGLSRDEQYF. Here the CDR3 DNA reads TGTGCCAGCAGCTTGGGACTTTCTCGGGACGAGCAGTACTTC.

This clone was observed a single time. The V call is TRBV11-2, the J call TRBJ2-2; no definite D call. The CDR3 covers 12 residues. V was shortened by 3 bases and J by 5 bases, with 4 bases between the two germline ends. Per the germline V gene, CDR1 is SGHAT and CDR2 is FQNNGV. Here the CDR3 reads CASSLGTGELFF. CDR3 nucleotides: TGTGCCAGCAGCTTGGGGACCGGGGAGCTGTTTTTT. Supplemented by reference TRBV11-2 and TRBJ2-2, the full variable domain reads EAGVAQSPRYKIIEKRQSVAFWCNPISGHATLYWYQQILGQGPKLLIQFQNNGVVDDSQLPKDRFSAERLKGVDSTLKIQPAKLEDSAVYLCASSLGTGELFFGEGSRLTVL.

Only a few counts were recorded for this clone. Relative to the germline gene, one junction end is altered; a read error may explain this. CDR3 loop: CASSRGRVRTF. The CDR3 nucleotides are TGTGCCAGCAGCAGGGGGAGGGTGCGGACCTTC. The chain combines TRBV7-8 with TRBJ2-7, with D possibly TRBD2 on 7 matching bases. Germline CDR1 reads SGHVS; CDR2 reads FQNEAQ. The CDR3 is 11 amino acids.

V usage is TRBV28 and J usage is TRBJ1-2, with D uncertain. Germline V gives CDR1 MDHEN, CDR2 SYDVKM. Trimming took 6 bases from V and 4 from J, leaving 12 bases between them. The CDR3 runs 13 residues. CDR3 loop: CASRAPLFYGYTF. The CDR3 DNA reads TGTGCCAGCAGGGCACCCCTCTTCTATGGCTACACCTTC.

The CDR3 protein is CASINIPNQPQHF. CDR3 sequence (DNA): TGTGCCAGCATTAACATCCCCAATCAGCCCCAGCATTTT. The chain recombines TRBV6-1 with TRBJ1-5; D is uncertain. This CDR3 contains 13 residues. Trimming removed 7 bases at V and 3 bases at J, with 10 bases between. Looked up from germline, CDR1 is MNHNS and CDR2 is SASEGT.

This chain uses TRBV28 with TRBJ2-2; D is undetermined. Germline CDR1 is MDHEN and CDR2 is SYDVKM. The CDR3 contains 15 residues. The germline V and J ends were trimmed by 4 bases and 7 bases, with 16 bases remaining between them. The CDR3 coding sequence is TGTGCCAGCAGTTGGGTGAGAGAGGTTGTCGGGGAGCTGTTTTTT. Translation: CASSWVREVVGELFF. The variable domain in full, with the rest retrieved from reference TRBV28 and TRBJ2-2, is DVKVTQSSRYLVKRTGEKVFLECVQDMDHENMFWYRQDPGLGLRLIYFSYDVKMKEKGDIPEGYSVSREKKERFSLILESASTNQTSMYLCASSWVREVVGELFFGEGSRLTVL.

This rearrangement joins TRBV4-1 to TRBJ2-2; tentative D call: TRBD1 (6 bases). The germline V gene has CDR1 MGHRA and CDR2 YSYEKL. Between the trimmed V and J ends, which lost 0 bases and 6 bases, there was a span of 8 bases. The CDR3 totals 14 residues. This chain's CDR3 is CASSQDYRAGELFF. For the CDR3, the DNA is TGCGCCAGCAGCCAAGATTACAGGGCCGGGGAGCTGTTTTTT.

The chain joins TRBV28 to TRBJ1-6; 8 positions match TRBD1. The germline V gene has CDR1 MDHEN and CDR2 SYDVKM. The V segment lost 3 bases and the J segment 8 bases; nucleotides outside the gene matches: 12. CDR3 length: 17 amino acids. This CDR3 is CASSFGQGRREYSPLHF. CDR3 nucleotides: TGTGCCAGCAGTTTTGGACAGGGAAGAAGGGAGTATTCACCCCTCCACTTT.